This record covers a single TCR beta chain. The treatment here: oral pan-JAK inhibitor, 5-10 mg twice daily. Isolated RNA was reverse transcribed into cDNA used as the sequencing template. Data came from immunoSEQ multiplex PCR; TCRdb stores just in-frame clones and leaves some out. The repertoire has approximately 180,000 clones, 60% of them found once; the top ten carry approximately 0.97%. The germline CDR1 and CDR2 sequences are SQVTM and ANQGSEA. Trimming cost V 7 bases and J 3 bases, with 12 bases left between them. The CDR3 is made up of 13 amino acids. The data belong to a study of CD8+ T cells in alopecia areata.

This chain links TRBV29-1 with TRBJ1-4; D is uncertain. The source material was CD4+ T cells sorted from blood, sampled at week 24, from a patient treated with tofacitinib. The TCR was taken from a human donor with alopecia areata. CDR3 DNA: TGCAGCGGCCGGACCGGCGCTAATGAAAAACTGTTTTTT. This codes for CSGRTGANEKLFF.